This entry is about one T cell receptor beta chain. The antigen is not known. The source of the sample is a study of cytomegalovirus exposure and HLA in healthy donors. Notes on the study in general: When the data were analyzed later, several of the most significant clusters appeared to be linked to common viral pathogens.

The PCR made use of 60 Vbeta and 13 Jbeta primers. This table comes from immunoSEQ multiplex PCR, and its TCRdb copy is limited to in-frame clones, with some not included. The sample comprises 140,000 or so clones, around 72% of which are singletons, and over 2% rests with the top ten. Specimen: PBMCs. This clonotype was sampled from a man aged 40-49 years in good health and CMV-seronegative.

CDR3 residues: CASSQDSGAPEAFF. The CDR3 DNA reads TGCGCCAGCAGCCAAGATTCAGGGGCCCCTGAAGCTTTCTTT. The genes are TRBV4-3 and TRBJ1-1; a possible D gene is TRBD1 (6 bases). The V gene lost 0 bases and the J gene lost 6 bases, with 11 bases spanning the gap. This CDR3 is built from 14 residues. Germline CDR1 is LGHNA and CDR2 is YSLEER.